This TCR beta chain appears in the sequencing data of a study of blood T cell repertoires in COVID-19 (dated by TCRdb to 2018 to 2020). About the study as a whole: Samples covering the acute and convalescent phases of COVID-19 were provided by collaborators in the United States, Italy and Spain. The material from the prospective study consisted of cDNA or gDNA derived from T cells, B-cell-depleted T cells, or PBMCs. Where available, HLA class I and class II types were taken from metadata supplied by the sample provider and were not determined by assay-based typing. The repertoires were made available in a free public database intended to serve as a resource for research on the immune response to SARS-CoV-2. Samples came from the ongoing ImmuneRACE study (first 160 participants) plus 1,254 subjects from 6 global collaborators. Nearly every sample came with metadata listing a de-identified subject ID, COVID-19 status, age in years and sex. Subjects who had been exposed to COVID-19, were actively infected with it, or had recovered from it provided the deeply sampled blood TCRbeta repertoires that made up the dataset. Paper-wide results and their limitations: The quantity of clinical and demographic metadata differed by source and by participant and was supplied without curation.

The immunoSEQ Assay, a bias-controlled multiplex PCR, was used to amplify TCRbeta CDR3 regions from genomic DNA. The paper's data handling went like this. The number of nucleated cells in each sample was estimated from the amplification of reference gene primers within the assay. To quantify the absolute abundance of each unique TCRbeta CDR3 rearrangement, sequence reads were collapsed and filtered. For each sample, productive Simpson clonality was calculated as the square root of Simpson's diversity index over productive rearrangements. TCRdb carries this immuneACCESS record with in-frame sequences only. Its versions omit some clonotypes, under half of them owing to an unresolved V gene in the studies checked, with the rest unexplained. The DNA gave D and trimming, while V, J and clone size come from that table. This sample lists thousands of clones; around 70% were detected once. 15% to 20% of the sample rests with the top ten.

Each collaborating institution followed its own protocols to collect whole blood in K2EDTA tubes. For TCRbeta analysis, collaborators shipped samples in one of three forms: frozen whole blood, isolated PBMCs, or DNA extracted from either of those sample types. For this clone: Its antigen remains unidentified. No much larger clone exists at a distance of one base, and base qualities are not known.

V sheds 4 bases and J sheds 7 bases, leaving 11 bases between their ends. As encoded in the germline V gene (reference sequence), CDR1 is GTSNPN while CDR2 is SVGIG. Including cysteine and phenylalanine, the CDR3 has 12 amino acids. CDR3 DNA only is kept here, 36 bases in frame from base 1. The specimen was peripheral blood. This sequence was found in a human donor in a cohort sampled during active COVID-19. The chain is made from TRBV30 and TRBJ1-3; no D gene call is confident. The DNA reads TGTGCCTGGATGGACCCGGGGAACACCATATATTTT. It specifies CAWMDPGNTIYF.